These 14 T cell receptor beta chains share one sample of origin, sequenced in a study of blood T cell repertoires in COVID-19. The repertoire was sequenced with immunoSEQ multiplex PCR; TCRdb's copy has only in-frame clones and lacks some. The profile covers around 20,000 clones, with roughly 90% appearing a single time and 9.8% taken by the ten largest. The specimen was peripheral blood. Every receptor here comes from a man aged 40-49 years with active COVID-19.

The chain has TRBV5-1 and TRBJ2-5; 7 bases fit TRBD2. Germline V gene lookup returns CDR1 SGHRS and CDR2 YFSETQ. V trimming: 2 bases; J trimming: 5 bases; junction bases outside the gene matches: 12. The CDR3 runs 16 residues. The CDR3 sequence is CASSFLGTTTAETQYF. The CDR3 DNA follows: TGCGCCAGCAGCTTTTTGGGGACTACAACAGCCGAGACCCAGTACTTC.

The J gene is TRBJ2-3, the V gene TRBV5-1, with TRBD2 as a possible D gene (5 bases). Trimming took 5 bases from V and 2 from J, leaving 12 bases between them. CDR3 length: 14 amino acids. The germline CDR1 and CDR2 sequences are SGHRS and YFSETQ. CDR3 sequence (DNA): TGCGCCAGCAGGTTAAGCGGATTCACAGATACGCAGTATTTT. The encoded protein is CASRLSGFTDTQYF.

The chain couples TRBV18 to TRBJ2-1; 13 bases match TRBD2. Per germline, CDR1 KGHSH and CDR2 LQKENI. The V and J ends lost 4 bases and 1 base, in that order; junction bases with no gene match: 4. This CDR3 comprises 17 residues. In nucleotides, the CDR3 is TGTGCCAGCTCACTGGGACTAGCGGGATCGTCCTACAATGAGCAGTTCTTC. It encodes CASSLGLAGSSYNEQFF. The variable domain in full, completed from reference TRBV18 and TRBJ2-1, reads NAGVMQNPRHLVRRRGQEARLRCSPMKGHSHVYWYRQLPEEGLKFMVYLQKENIIDESGMPKERFSAEFPKEGPSILRIQQVVRGDSAAYFCASSLGLAGSSYNEQFFGPGTRLTVL.

V gene TRBV5-6 combines with J gene TRBJ2-7, with TRBD2 identical over 8 bases. CDR3 length equals 13 residues. V gave up 4 bases and J gave up 6 bases; unmatched junction bases: 6. Germline V lookup: CDR1 SGHDT, CDR2 YYEEEE. The CDR3 sequence: CASSLSAGGEQYF. The DNA of the CDR3 is TGTGCCAGCAGCCTTTCGGCGGGGGGCGAGCAGTACTTC.

The chain couples TRBV29-1 to TRBJ2-1; TRBD2 agrees at 10 bases. V shed 7 bases and J 2 bases; nucleotides not matched to a gene: 5. Germline assignment: CDR1 SQVTM and CDR2 ANQGSEA. This CDR3 spans 14 amino acids. The CDR3 nucleotides are TGCAGCGCCCAAGCGGGAGGGCCCTACAATGAGCAGTTCTTC. Encoded protein: CSAQAGGPYNEQFF.

This sequence joins TRBV18 and TRBJ2-7, with 11 bases that match TRBD2. Germline CDR1 and CDR2: KGHSH and LQKENI. The J segment lost 4 bases and the V segment lost 2 bases, leaving 7 bases of the junction unmatched. The CDR3 contains 16 residues. In nucleotides, the CDR3 is TGTGCCAGCTCACCAGTTTCACTAGCGGGAGAGTACGAGCAGTACTTC. Amino acids: CASSPVSLAGEYEQYF.

The J gene is TRBJ2-5, the V gene TRBV30, with a weak D call TRBD2 (6 bases). The germline V gene encodes CDR1 GTSNPN and CDR2 SVGIG (reference sequence). This CDR3 has 12 residues. The ends were cut back, 4 bases at V and 5 bases at J, with 11 bases in the middle. As DNA, the CDR3 is TGTGCCTGGAATCCGGCGGGGGAGACCCAGTACTTC. Translated: CAWNPAGETQYF. The full variable domain, rest sourced from reference TRBV30 and TRBJ2-5, is SQTIHQWPATLVQPVGSPLSLECTVEGTSNPNLYWYRQAAGRGLQLLFYSVGIGQISSEVPQNLSASRPQDRQFILSSKKLLLSDSGFYLCAWNPAGETQYFGPGTRLLVL.

There are a few counts of this clone. The chain uses TRBV2 and TRBJ2-3; D unclear. Trimming removed 10 bases at V and 4 bases at J, with 15 bases between. The CDR3 consists of 13 residues. CDR1 SNHLY and CDR2 FYNNEI come from the germline V gene. CDR3 sequence reads: CATVGFLADTQYF. The CDR3 DNA follows: TGTGCCACTGTGGGTTTTCTAGCAGATACGCAGTATTTT. Full variable domain (outside the CDR3, taken from reference TRBV2 and TRBJ2-3): EPEVTQTPSHQVTQMGQEVILRCVPISNHLYFYWYRQILGQKVEFLVSFYNNEISEKSEIFDDQFSVERPDGSNFTLKIRSTKLEDSAMYFCATVGFLADTQYFGPGTRLTVL.

The CDR3 loop is CASSYPTGAGKNIQYF. CDR3 sequence (DNA): TGTGCCAGCAGTTATCCGACAGGGGCCGGCAAAAACATTCAGTACTTC. The V and J genes are TRBV6-2 or TRBV6-3 and TRBJ2-4; TRBD1 aligns across 8 bases. The CDR3 is 16 amino acids. Germline CDR1 and CDR2: MNHEY and SVGEGT. V was pared by 3 bases and J by 3 bases, with 7 bases of the junction left unmatched.

The rearrangement joins TRBV19 to TRBJ1-5; no reliable D call. The V gene lost 2 bases and the J gene lost 5 bases, with 7 bases spanning the gap. The germline V gene encodes CDR1 LNHDA and CDR2 SQIVND (reference sequence). This CDR3 has 13 residues. CDR3: CASSILGDQPQHF. The CDR3 nucleotides read TGTGCCAGTAGTATACTGGGCGATCAGCCCCAGCATTTT.

V usage is TRBV11-2 and J usage is TRBJ2-1; 13 bases match TRBD2. This CDR3 is built from 16 residues. Germline V gives CDR1 SGHAT, CDR2 FQNNGV. Trimming cost V 5 bases and J 9 bases; bases outside gene matches: 10. The CDR3 spells CASSPLGTSGTFEQFF. As DNA, the CDR3 is TGTGCCAGCAGCCCACTGGGGACTAGCGGGACGTTTGAGCAGTTCTTC. Supplemented by reference TRBV11-2 and TRBJ2-1, the full variable domain reads EAGVAQSPRYKIIEKRQSVAFWCNPISGHATLYWYQQILGQGPKLLIQFQNNGVVDDSQLPKDRFSAERLKGVDSTLKIQPAKLEDSAVYLCASSPLGTSGTFEQFFGPGTRLTVL.

V and J are TRBV3-1 (or the pseudogene TRBV3-2) and TRBJ1-4; possible D gene TRBD1, 6 bases. V gave up 1 base and J gave up 5 bases, with 14 bases separating them. The CDR3 consists of 16 residues. Germline V gives CDR1 LGHDT, CDR2 YNNKEL (reference sequence). The CDR3 is CASSQGWGGVNEKLFF. CDR3 in DNA: TGTGCCAGCAGCCAAGGATGGGGGGGCGTAAATGAAAAACTGTTTTTT.

The CDR3 nucleotides are TGTGCCAGCAGTTATTTTGGGGCCCACACTGAAGCTTTCTTT. As protein: CASSYFGAHTEAFF. This rearrangement joins TRBV6-2 or TRBV6-3 to TRBJ1-1; D might be TRBD1 (5 bases). V was clipped by 3 bases and J by 3 bases, with 11 bases between them. From germline, CDR1 is MNHEY and CDR2 SVGEGT. This CDR3 comprises 14 residues.

The CDR3, as DNA: TGTGCCAGTAGTTTGTTCGGCGGCTCTGGAAACACCATATATTTT. Translation gives CASSLFGGSGNTIYF. V gene TRBV19 combines with J gene TRBJ1-3; D not resolved. Trimming stripped 5 bases from V and 0 bases from J, with 11 bases between. CDR3 length equals 15 residues. CDR1 and CDR2 (germline): LNHDA, SQIVND (reference sequence).